The clone carrying this T cell receptor beta chain came up many times. As yet, its antigen is unknown. The source of the sample is a study of response to subunit inactivated influenza vaccine. Findings of the study overall: Authors proposed each seasonal influenza vaccination draws in few new T cells.

One entry per CDR3 protein results from TCRdb running MiXCR on the RT-PCR reads. This sample has about 530,000 distinct CDR3 sequences, with about an eighth found just once. V lost 2 bases, J lost 9 bases, and 5 bases stayed unmatched. The CDR3 runs 14 residues. CDR1 MNHEY and CDR2 SVGAGI come from the germline V gene. The TCR comes from a man aged 45-60 years who received an inactivated influenza vaccine. Sequencing was performed on PBMCs from blood, taken on the day of vaccination. This chain connects TRBV6-5 to TRBJ2-2, with 8 bases lining up with TRBD2. For the CDR3, the DNA is TGTGCCAGCAGTTACGTCCTAGCGGGTCGGGAGCTGTTTTTT. This sequence encodes CASSYVLAGRELFF.